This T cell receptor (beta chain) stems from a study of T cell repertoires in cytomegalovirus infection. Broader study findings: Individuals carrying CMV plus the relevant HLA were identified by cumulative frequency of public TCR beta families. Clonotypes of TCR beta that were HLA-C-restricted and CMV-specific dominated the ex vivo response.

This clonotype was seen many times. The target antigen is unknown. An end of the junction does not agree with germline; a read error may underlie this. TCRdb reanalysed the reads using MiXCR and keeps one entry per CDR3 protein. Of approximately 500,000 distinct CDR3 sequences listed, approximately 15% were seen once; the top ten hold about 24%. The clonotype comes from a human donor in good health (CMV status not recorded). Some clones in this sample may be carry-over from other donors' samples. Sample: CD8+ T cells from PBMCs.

CDR3: CASSESTSNDEQFF. The CDR3 DNA reads TGTGCTAGCAGCGAATCGACTAGCAATGATGAGCAGTTCTTC. The chain has TRBV7-7 and TRBJ2-1; 7 bases match TRBD2. The germline V gene has CDR1 SSHAT and CDR2 FNYEAQ (reference sequence). The CDR3 runs 14 residues.